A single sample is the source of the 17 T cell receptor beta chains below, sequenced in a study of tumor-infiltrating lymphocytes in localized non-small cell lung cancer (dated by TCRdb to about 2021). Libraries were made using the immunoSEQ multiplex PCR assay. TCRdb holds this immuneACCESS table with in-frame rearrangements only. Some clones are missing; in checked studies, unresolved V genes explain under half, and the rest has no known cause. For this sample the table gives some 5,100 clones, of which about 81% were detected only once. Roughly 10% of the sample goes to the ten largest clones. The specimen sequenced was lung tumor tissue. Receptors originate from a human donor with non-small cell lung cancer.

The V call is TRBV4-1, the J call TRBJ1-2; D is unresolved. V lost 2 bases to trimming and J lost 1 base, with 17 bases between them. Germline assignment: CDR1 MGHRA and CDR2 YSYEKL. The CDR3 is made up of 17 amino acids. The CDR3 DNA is TGCGCCAGCAGCCAATTTCGATCAACTACTTATAACTATGGCTACACCTTC. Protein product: CASSQFRSTTYNYGYTF.

The CDR3 sequence: CASSLTSGWTGNTIYF. In DNA form, the CDR3 reads TGTGCCAGCAGCTTGACCTCAGGGTGGACTGGAAACACCATATATTTT. This chain joins TRBV5-4 and TRBJ1-3; the D gene is possibly TRBD1 (5 bases). Trimming shortened V by 1 base and J by 2 bases, and 13 bases separated the two germline ends. The CDR3 consists of 16 residues. The germline V gene encodes CDR1 SGHNT and CDR2 YYREEE (reference sequence).

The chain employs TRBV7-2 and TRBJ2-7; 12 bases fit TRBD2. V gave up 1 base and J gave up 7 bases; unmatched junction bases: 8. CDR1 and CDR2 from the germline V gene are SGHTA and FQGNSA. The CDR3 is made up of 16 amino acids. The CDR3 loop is CASSLVASGRALEQYF. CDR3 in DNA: TGTGCCAGCAGCTTAGTGGCTAGCGGGAGGGCCCTAGAGCAGTACTTC.

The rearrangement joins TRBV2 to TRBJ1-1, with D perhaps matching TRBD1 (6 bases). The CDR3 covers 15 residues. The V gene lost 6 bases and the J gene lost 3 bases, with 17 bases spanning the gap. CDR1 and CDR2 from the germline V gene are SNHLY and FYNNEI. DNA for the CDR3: TGTGCCAGCAGAAATACCCCGGGGGCTGACACTGAAGCTTTCTTT. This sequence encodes CASRNTPGADTEAFF.

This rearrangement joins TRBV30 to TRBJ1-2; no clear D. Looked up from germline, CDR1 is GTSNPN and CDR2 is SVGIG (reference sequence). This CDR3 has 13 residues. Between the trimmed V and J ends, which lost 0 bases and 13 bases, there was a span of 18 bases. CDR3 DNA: TGTGCCTGGAGTGTACTTCCGGACTCGGTCTCCACCTTC. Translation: CAWSVLPDSVSTF.

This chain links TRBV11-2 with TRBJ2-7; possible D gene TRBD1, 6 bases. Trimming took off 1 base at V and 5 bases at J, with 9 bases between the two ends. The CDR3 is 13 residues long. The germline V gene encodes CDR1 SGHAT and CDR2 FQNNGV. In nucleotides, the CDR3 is TGTGCCAGCAGCTTAGCCCCAGGGGACGAGCAGTACTTC. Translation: CASSLAPGDEQYF.

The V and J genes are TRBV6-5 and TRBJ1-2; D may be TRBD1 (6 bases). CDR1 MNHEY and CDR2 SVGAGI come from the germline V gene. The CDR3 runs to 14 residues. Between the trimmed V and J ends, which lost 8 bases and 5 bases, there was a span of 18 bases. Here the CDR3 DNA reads TGTGCCAGCGGATTACAGGGAGGTGGATATGGCTACACCTTC. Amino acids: CASGLQGGGYGYTF.

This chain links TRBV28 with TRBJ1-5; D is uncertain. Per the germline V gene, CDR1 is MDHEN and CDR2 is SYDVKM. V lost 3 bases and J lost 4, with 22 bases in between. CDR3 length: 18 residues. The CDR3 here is CASSLPSPRRGWNQPQHF. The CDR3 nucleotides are TGTGCCAGCAGTTTGCCGTCCCCAAGGAGAGGGTGGAATCAGCCCCAGCATTTT.

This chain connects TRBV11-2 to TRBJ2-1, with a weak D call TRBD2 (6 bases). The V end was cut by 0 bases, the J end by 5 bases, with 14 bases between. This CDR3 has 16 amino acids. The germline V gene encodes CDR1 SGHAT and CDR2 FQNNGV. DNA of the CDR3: TGTGCCAGCAGCTTAGATTTGGGGTTAGCGGACAATGAGCAGTTCTTC. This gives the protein CASSLDLGLADNEQFF.

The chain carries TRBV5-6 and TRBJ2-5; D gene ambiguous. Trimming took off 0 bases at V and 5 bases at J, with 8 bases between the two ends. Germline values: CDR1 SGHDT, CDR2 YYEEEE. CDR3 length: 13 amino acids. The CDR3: CASSLGGMETQYF. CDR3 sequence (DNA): TGTGCCAGCAGCTTGGGGGGTATGGAGACCCAGTACTTC.

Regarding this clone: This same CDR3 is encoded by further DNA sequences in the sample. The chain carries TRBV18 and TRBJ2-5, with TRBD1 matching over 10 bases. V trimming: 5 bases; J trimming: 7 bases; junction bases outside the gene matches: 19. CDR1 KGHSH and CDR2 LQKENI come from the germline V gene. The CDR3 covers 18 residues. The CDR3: CASSSGTSGTGEWRTQYF. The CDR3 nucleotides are TGTGCCAGCTCATCAGGAACCAGCGGGACAGGGGAATGGCGGACCCAGTACTTC.

The CDR3 region is CASSGDSRRGETQYF. CDR3 DNA: TGTGCCAGCAGCGGGGACTCCCGCCGGGGAGAGACCCAGTACTTC. The chain recombines TRBV2 with TRBJ2-5, with D possibly being TRBD2 (6 bases). The germline V gene encodes CDR1 SNHLY and CDR2 FYNNEI. The CDR3 is made up of 15 amino acids. Trimming cost V 6 bases and J 4 bases, with 18 bases left between them.

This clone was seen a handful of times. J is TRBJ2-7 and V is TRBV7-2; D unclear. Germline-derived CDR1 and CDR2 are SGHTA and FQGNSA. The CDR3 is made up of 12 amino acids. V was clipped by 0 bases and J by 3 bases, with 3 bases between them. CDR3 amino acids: CASSLADYEQYF. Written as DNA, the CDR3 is TGTGCCAGCAGCTTAGCAGACTACGAGCAGTACTTC.

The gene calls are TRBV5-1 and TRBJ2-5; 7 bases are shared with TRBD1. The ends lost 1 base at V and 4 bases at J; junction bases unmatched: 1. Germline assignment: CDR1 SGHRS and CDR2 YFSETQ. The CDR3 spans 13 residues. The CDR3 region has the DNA TGCGCCAGCAGCTTGCCAGGGGGAGAGACCCAGTACTTC. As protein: CASSLPGGETQYF.

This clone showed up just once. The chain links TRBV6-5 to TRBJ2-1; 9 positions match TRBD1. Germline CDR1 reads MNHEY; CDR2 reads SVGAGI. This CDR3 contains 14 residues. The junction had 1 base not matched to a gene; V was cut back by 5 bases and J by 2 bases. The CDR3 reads CASSTGGPYNEQFF. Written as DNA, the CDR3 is TGTGCCAGCAGTACAGGGGGCCCCTACAATGAGCAGTTCTTC.

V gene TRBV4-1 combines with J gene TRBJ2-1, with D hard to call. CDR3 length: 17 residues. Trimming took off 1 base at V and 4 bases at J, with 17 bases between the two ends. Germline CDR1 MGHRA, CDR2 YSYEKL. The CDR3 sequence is CASSQGSLKLLYNEQFF. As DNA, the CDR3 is TGCGCCAGCAGCCAAGGTTCTTTGAAGCTTCTATACAATGAGCAGTTCTTC.

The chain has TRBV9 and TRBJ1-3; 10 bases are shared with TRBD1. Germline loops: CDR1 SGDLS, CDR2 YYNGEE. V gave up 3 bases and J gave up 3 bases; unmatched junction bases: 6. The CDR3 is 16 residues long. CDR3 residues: CASSEGQGLDGNTIYF. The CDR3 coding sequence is TGTGCCAGCAGCGAGGGACAGGGGTTGGATGGAAACACCATATATTTT.